The clone carrying this T cell receptor beta chain has only a few counts. PCR amplification relied on 60 Vbeta primers (plus 13 Jbeta primers). Some clones are missing from TCRdb's copy, which holds only in-frame ones; the method was immunoSEQ multiplex PCR. This table holds 150,000 to 200,000 clones, about four fifths found once. The germline gives CDR1 SEHNR, CDR2 FQNEAQ (reference sequence). The V segment lost 4 bases and the J segment 5 bases; nucleotides outside the gene matches: 7. This CDR3 spans 14 amino acids. The data stem from a study of cytomegalovirus exposure and HLA in healthy donors. Study context: Across 300 to 400 genotyped donors, 81% landed in the Caucasian-associated ancestry cluster.

The receptor's source is a girl between 10 and 17 years old in good health and CMV-seropositive. Sequencing was carried out using PBMCs. The chain carries TRBV7-9 and TRBJ2-7; 8 bases are shared with TRBD1. CDR3 sequence: CASSSDRVRHEQYF. CDR3 nucleotide sequence: TGTGCCAGCAGCTCGGACAGGGTGAGGCACGAGCAGTACTTC.